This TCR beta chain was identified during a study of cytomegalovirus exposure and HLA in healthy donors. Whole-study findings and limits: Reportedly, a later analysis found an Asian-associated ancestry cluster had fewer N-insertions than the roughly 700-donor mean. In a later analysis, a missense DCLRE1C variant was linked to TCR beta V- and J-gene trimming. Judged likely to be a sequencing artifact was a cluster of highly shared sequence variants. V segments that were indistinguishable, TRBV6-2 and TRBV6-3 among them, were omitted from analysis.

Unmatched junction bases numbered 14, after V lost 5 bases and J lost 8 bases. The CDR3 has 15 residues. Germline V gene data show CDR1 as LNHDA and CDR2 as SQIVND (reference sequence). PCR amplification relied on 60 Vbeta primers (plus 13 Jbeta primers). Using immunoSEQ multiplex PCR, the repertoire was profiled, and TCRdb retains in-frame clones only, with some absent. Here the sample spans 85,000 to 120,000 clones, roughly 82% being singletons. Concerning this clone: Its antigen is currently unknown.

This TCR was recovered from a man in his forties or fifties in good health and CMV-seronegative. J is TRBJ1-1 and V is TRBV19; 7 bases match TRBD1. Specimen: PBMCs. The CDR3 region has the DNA TGTGCCAGTAGTTTCGGGACAGCCATTTTAGGGGAAGCTTTCTTT. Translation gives CASSFGTAILGEAFF.